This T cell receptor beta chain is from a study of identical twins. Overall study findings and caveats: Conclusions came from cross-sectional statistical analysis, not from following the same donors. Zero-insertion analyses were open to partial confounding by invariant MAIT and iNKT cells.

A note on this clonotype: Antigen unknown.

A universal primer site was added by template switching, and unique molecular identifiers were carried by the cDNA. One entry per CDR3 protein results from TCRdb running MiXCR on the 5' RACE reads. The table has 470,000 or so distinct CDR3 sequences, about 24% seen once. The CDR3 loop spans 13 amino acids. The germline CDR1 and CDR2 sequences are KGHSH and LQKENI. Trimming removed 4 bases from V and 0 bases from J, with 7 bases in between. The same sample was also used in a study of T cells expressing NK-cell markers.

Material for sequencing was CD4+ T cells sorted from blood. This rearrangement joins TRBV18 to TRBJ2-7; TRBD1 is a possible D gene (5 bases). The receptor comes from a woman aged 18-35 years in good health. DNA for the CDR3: TGTGCCAGCTCACAGGACATCTCCTACGAGCAGTACTTC. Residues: CASSQDISYEQYF.